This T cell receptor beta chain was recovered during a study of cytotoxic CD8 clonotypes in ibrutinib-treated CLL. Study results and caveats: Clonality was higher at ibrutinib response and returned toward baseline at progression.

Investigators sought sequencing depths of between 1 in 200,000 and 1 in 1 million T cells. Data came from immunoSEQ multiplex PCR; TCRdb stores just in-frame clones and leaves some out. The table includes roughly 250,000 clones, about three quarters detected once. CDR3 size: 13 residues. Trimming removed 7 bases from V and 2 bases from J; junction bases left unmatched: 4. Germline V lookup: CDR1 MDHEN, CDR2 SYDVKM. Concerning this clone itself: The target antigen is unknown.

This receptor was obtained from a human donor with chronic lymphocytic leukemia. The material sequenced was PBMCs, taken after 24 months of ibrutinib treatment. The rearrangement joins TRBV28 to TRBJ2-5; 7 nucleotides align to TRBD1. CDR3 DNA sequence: TGTGCCAGCAACCGGGACAGACAAGAGACCCAGTACTTC. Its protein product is CASNRDRQETQYF. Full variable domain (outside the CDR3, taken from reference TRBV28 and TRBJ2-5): DVKVTQSSRYLVKRTGEKVFLECVQDMDHENMFWYRQDPGLGLRLIYFSYDVKMKEKGDIPEGYSVSREKKERFSLILESASTNQTSMYLCASNRDRQETQYFGPGTRLLVL.